These 6 T cell receptor beta chains share one sample of origin, sequenced in a study of tumor and adjacent non-tumor tissue in lung cancer. This sample's RNA came from whole unsorted tissue. A modified ARM-PCR protocol with three rounds of nested PCR amplified TCRbeta. TCRdb redid the calling of the multiplex PCR reads with MiXCR, one entry per CDR3 protein. This table holds more than 120,000 distinct CDR3 sequences, around 66% found once. The material sequenced was lung tumor tissue. The receptors shown here come from a man between 60 and 75 years old with small cell lung cancer.

There are many counts of this clonotype. Written as DNA, the CDR3 is TGCAGTGCTCACACTGGATACGCGAAGACAGGGGGCGGGAGGCGATTTTACGAGCAGTACTTC. It is translated as CSAHTGYAKTGGGRRFYEQYF. The chain couples TRBV20-1 to TRBJ2-7; 10 bases map to TRBD1. Germline-derived CDR1 and CDR2 are DFQATT and SNEGSKA (reference sequence). Trimming took 5 bases from V and 4 from J; bases not matched to a gene: 29. The CDR3 has 21 amino acids.

The gene calls are TRBV10-3 and TRBJ2-6, with 12 bases identical to TRBD1. Trimming at V came to 6 bases and at J to 1 base, leaving 4 bases not matched to a gene. Germline V CDR1 and CDR2: ENHRY, SYGVKD. The CDR3 loop spans 17 amino acids. DNA of the CDR3: TGTGCCATCAGGCCGGGACAGGGGGCTTCTGGGGCCAACGTCCTGACTTTC. Amino acids: CAIRPGQGASGANVLTF.

For this clonotype: This may stem from a read error, because a much larger clone lies one nucleotide away. The rearrangement joins TRBV29-1 to TRBJ2-4; 9 bases match TRBD2. Germline CDR1 reads SQVTM; CDR2 reads ANQGSEA. This CDR3 has 13 residues. The CDR3 is CSVDGSGSNTQYF. CDR3 in DNA: TGCAGCGTTGATGGTAGCGGGAGCAACACTCAGTACTTC.

This chain links TRBV29-1 with TRBJ1-1; TRBD1 is a possible D gene (6 bases). The CDR3 has 13 amino acids. Germline V CDR1 and CDR2: SQVTM, ANQGSEA. CDR3 bases: TGCATCGTCTTCTCATGGACAGCCGAGCCAGCTTTCTTT. Amino acids: CIVFSWTAEPAFF.

V is TRBV11-2 and J is TRBJ2-5; unclear D gene. V was trimmed by 1 base and J by 4 bases, leaving 13 bases between them. The CDR3 covers 15 residues. Germline V CDR1 and CDR2: SGHAT, FQNNGV. In nucleotides, the CDR3 is TGTGCCAGCAGCTTAGGGAGTGGATGCGCAGAGACCCAGTACTTC. Its translation: CASSLGSGCAETQYF.

CDR3 DNA sequence: TGTGCCTACAGCTTATATATTGGGAATTTGGTCGTC. Translated: CAYSLYIGNLVV. The chain combines TRBV11-2 with TRBJ2-7; unclear D gene. The CDR3 consists of 12 residues. Germline V gene data show CDR1 as SGHAT and CDR2 as FQNNGV.